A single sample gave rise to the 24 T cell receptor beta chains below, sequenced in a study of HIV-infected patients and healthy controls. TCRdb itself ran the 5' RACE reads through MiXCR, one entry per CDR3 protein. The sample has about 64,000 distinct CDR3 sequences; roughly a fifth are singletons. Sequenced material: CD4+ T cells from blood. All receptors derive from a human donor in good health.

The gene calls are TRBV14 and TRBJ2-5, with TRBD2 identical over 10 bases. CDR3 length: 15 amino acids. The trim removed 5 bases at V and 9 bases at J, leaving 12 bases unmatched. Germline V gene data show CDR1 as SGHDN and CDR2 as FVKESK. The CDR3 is CASSYIAGGSGAQYF. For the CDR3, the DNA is TGTGCCAGCAGCTACATAGCGGGAGGATCCGGGGCCCAGTACTTC.

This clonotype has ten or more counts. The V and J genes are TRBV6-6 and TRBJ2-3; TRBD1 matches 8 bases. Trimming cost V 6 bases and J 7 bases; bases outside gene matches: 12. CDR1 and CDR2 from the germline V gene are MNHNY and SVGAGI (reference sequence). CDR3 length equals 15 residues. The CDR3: CASSPVTGARYTQYF. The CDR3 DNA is TGTGCCAGCAGCCCCGTGACAGGGGCGCGGTATACGCAGTATTTT.

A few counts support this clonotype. CDR3 sequence: CASSLRRPGSSYEQYF. The CDR3 region has the DNA TGTGCCAGCAGCCTGCGCAGGCCGGGAAGCTCCTACGAGCAGTACTTC. V is TRBV6-2 or TRBV6-3 and J is TRBJ2-7; a weak D match, TRBD2 (5 bases). This CDR3 spans 16 amino acids. Germline V gene lookup returns CDR1 MNHEY and CDR2 SVGEGT. The V end lost 6 bases, the J end lost 0 bases, and 18 bases lay between the germline ends.

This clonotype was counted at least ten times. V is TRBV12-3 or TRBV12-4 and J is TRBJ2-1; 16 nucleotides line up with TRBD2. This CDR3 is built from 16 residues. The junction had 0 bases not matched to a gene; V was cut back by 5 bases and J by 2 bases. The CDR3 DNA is TGTGCCAGCAGTGGGACTAGCGGGAGGGCCTACAATGAGCAGTTCTTC. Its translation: CASSGTSGRAYNEQFF.

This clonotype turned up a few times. The CDR3 DNA reads as TGTGCCAGCAGTTTCGGACGTCACACCGGGGAGCTGTTTTTT. It specifies CASSFGRHTGELFF. This rearrangement joins TRBV12-3 or TRBV12-4 to TRBJ2-2; D is uncertain. V was clipped by 3 bases and J by 3 bases, with 8 bases between them. This CDR3 has 14 amino acids.

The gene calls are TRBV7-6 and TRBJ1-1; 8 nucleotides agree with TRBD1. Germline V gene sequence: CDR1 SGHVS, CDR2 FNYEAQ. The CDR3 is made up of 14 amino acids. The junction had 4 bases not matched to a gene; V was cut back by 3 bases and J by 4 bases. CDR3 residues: CASSLTGAATEAFF. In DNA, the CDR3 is TGTGCCAGCAGCTTGACAGGGGCTGCCACTGAAGCTTTCTTT.

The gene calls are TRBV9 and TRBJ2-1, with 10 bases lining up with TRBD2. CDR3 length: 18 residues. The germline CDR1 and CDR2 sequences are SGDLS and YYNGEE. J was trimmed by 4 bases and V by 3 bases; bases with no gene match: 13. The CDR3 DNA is TGTGCCAGCAGCGAGAGGGGGATATTAGCGGGAGGATACAATGAGCAGTTCTTC. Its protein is CASSERGILAGGYNEQFF.

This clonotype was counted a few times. The CDR3 DNA follows: TGTGCCACCAGTGTCACCGACAGGGACACCGGGGAGCTGTTTTTT. It codes for CATSVTDRDTGELFF. This chain links TRBV24-1 with TRBJ2-2; 7 bases align to TRBD1. The V gene's germline CDR1 is KGHDR and CDR2 SFDVKD. The CDR3 spans 15 residues. V shed 5 bases, J shed 3 bases, and the junction held 5 bases outside the gene matches.

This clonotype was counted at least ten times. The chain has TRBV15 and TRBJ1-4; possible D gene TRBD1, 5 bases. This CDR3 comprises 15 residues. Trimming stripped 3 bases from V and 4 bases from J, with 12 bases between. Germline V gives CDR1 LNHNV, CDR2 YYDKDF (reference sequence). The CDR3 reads CATSSPGEYNEKLFF. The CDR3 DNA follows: TGTGCCACCAGCAGTCCGGGGGAATATAATGAAAAACTGTTTTTT.

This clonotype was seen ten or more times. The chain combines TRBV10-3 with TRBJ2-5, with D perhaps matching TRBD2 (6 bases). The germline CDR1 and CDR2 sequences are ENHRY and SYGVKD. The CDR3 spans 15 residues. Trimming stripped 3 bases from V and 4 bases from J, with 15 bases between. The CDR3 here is CAISDERERIETQYF. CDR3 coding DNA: TGTGCCATCAGTGACGAACGGGAGCGGATAGAGACCCAGTACTTC.

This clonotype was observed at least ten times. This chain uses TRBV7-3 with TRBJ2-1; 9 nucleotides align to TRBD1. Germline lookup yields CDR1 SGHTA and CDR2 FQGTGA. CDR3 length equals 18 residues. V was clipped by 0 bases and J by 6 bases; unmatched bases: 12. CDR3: CASSLTLMTGGVSNEQFF. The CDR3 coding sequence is TGTGCCAGCAGCTTAACGTTAATGACAGGGGGAGTATCCAATGAGCAGTTCTTC.

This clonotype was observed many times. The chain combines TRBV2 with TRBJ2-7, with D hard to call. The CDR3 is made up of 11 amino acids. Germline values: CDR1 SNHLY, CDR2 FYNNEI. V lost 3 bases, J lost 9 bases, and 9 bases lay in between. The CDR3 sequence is CASSDEAWQYF. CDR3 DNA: TGTGCCAGCAGTGATGAGGCTTGGCAGTACTTC. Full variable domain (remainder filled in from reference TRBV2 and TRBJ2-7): EPEVTQTPSHQVTQMGQEVILRCVPISNHLYFYWYRQILGQKVEFLVSFYNNEISEKSEIFDDQFSVERPDGSNFTLKIRSTKLEDSAMYFCASSDEAWQYFGPGTRLTVT.

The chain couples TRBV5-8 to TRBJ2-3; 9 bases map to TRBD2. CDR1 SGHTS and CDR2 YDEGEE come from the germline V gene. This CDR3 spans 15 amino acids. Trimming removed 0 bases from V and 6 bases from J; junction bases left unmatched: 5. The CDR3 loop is CASSLVSGSSDTQYF. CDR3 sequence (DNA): TGTGCCAGCAGCTTGGTTAGCGGGAGTTCTGATACGCAGTATTTT.

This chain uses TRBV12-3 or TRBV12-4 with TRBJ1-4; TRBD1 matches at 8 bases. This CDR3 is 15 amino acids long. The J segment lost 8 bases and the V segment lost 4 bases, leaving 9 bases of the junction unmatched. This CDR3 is CASSYRGARVEKLFF. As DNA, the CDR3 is TGTGCCAGCAGTTACAGGGGGGCGCGGGTGGAAAAACTGTTTTTT.

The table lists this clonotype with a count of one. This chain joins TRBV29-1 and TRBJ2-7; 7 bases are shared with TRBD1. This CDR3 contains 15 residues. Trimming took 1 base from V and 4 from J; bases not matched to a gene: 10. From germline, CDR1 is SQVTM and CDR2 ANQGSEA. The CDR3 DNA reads TGCAGCGTTGAAGGAGAGACAGGGTTTGGGTACGAGCAGTACTTC. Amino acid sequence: CSVEGETGFGYEQYF.

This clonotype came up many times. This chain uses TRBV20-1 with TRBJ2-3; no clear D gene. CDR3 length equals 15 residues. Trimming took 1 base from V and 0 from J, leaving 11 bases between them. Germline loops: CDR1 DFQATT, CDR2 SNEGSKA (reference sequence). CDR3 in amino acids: CSARVALGSTDTQYF. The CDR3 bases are TGCAGTGCTAGAGTGGCACTTGGGAGCACAGATACGCAGTATTTT.

CDR3 residues: CAISSRTGATNTEAFF. CDR3 coding DNA: TGTGCCATCAGTTCGAGGACAGGAGCCACGAACACTGAAGCTTTCTTT. The chain has TRBV10-3 and TRBJ1-1; 7 bases fit TRBD1. V lost 5 bases to trimming and J lost 1 base; unmatched junction nucleotides: 10. CDR3 length: 16 amino acids. In germline, CDR1 is ENHRY, CDR2 SYGVKD.

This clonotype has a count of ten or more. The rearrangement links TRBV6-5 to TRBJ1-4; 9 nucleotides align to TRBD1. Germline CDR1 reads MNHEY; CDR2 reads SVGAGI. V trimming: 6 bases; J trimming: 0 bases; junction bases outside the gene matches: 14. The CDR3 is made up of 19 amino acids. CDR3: CASRSGTGILLSTNEKLFF. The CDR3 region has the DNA TGTGCCAGCAGGTCCGGGACAGGGATCCTCCTCTCAACTAATGAAAAACTGTTTTTT.

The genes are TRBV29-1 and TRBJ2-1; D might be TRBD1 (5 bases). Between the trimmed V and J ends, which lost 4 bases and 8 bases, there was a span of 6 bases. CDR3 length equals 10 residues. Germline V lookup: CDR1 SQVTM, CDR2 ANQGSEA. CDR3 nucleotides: TGCAGCGTTGGGGGCCATGAGCAGTTCTTC. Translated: CSVGGHEQFF.

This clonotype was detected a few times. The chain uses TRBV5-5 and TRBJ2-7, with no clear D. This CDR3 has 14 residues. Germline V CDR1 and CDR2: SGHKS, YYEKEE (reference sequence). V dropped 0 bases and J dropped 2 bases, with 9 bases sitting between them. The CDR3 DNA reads TGTGCCAGCAGCTTGGCTTACATCACCTACGAGCAGTACTTC. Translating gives CASSLAYITYEQYF.

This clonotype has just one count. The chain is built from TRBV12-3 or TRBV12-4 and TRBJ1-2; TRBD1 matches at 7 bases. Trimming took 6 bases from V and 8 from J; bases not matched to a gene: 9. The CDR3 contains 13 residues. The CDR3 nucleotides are TGTGCCAGCAGGGGAGACAGGGCAAGGGGCTACACCTTC. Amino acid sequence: CASRGDRARGYTF.

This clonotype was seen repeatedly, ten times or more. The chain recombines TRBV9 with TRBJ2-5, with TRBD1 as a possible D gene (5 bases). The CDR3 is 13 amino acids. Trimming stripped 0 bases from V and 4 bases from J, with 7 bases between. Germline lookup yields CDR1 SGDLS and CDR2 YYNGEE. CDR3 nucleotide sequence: TGTGCCAGCAGCGTAGCTCAGGGAGAGACCCAGTACTTC. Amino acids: CASSVAQGETQYF.

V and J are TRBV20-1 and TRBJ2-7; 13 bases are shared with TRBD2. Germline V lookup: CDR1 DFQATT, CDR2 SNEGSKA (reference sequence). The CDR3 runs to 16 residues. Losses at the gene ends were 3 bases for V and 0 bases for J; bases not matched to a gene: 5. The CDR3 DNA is TGCAGTGCTAGGGGGACTAGCGGGGCGTCCTCCTACGAGCAGTACTTC. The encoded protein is CSARGTSGASSYEQYF.

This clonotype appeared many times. The CDR3 protein is CASSQDKGVFGETQYF. The DNA of the CDR3 is TGTGCCAGCAGCCAAGACAAAGGGGTCTTTGGAGAGACCCAGTACTTC. This sequence joins TRBV14 and TRBJ2-5; D may be TRBD1 (5 bases). The V gene's germline CDR1 is SGHDN and CDR2 FVKESK. The CDR3 loop spans 16 amino acids. The V gene lost 0 bases and the J gene lost 4 bases, with 15 bases spanning the gap.